This T cell receptor (beta chain) originates from a study of blood T cell repertoires in COVID-19. V lost 5 bases and J lost 6, with 10 bases in between. This CDR3 comprises 12 residues. Produced via immunoSEQ multiplex PCR; TCRdb's table is partial and in-frame only. The sample lists over 450,000 clones, 85% to 90% occurring once. Material for sequencing was peripheral blood. The chain links TRBV12-3 or TRBV12-4 to TRBJ1-2, with D possibly matching TRBD1 (6 bases). The origin of this receptor is a man younger than 35 with COVID-19, enrolled during active disease. The CDR3 DNA follows: TGTGCCAGCAGTATTAACAGGGATGGCTACACCTTC. This encodes CASSINRDGYTF.